This TCR beta chain was documented in a study of blood T cell repertoires in COVID-19. The wider study: COVID-19 samples, acute and convalescent, were from the United States, Italy and Spain. PBMCs, B-cell-depleted T cells, or T cells were the source of the cDNA or gDNA that made up the material.

The CDR3 covers 15 residues. V trimming: 7 bases; J trimming: 5 bases; junction bases outside the gene matches: 10. CDR1 and CDR2 from the germline V gene are SNHLY and FYNNEI. As originally analysed: Estimates of nucleated cell counts were drawn from the amplification of reference gene primers. Sequenced by immunoSEQ multiplex PCR; TCRdb stores in-frame clones only, minus some. That table supplies the V and J calls and clone size; D and trimming were determined from the DNA. The sample contains some 200,000 clones, 82% of which appear only once. The clonotype originates from a woman in her 40s with acute or convalescent COVID-19. The chain carries TRBV2 and TRBJ2-5; TRBD1 aligns across 10 bases. Sequenced sample: peripheral blood. CDR3 sequence (DNA): TGTGCCAGCAAAAACCGACAGGGGGCCAGGGAGACCCAGTACTTC. Amino acid sequence: CASKNRQGARETQYF.